These 21 T cell receptor beta chains share one sample of origin, sequenced in a study of post-analysis software for immune sequencing data. The study, taken as a whole, reports: With TRBV5-6, TRBV5-1 and TRBV20-1 included, about five TRBV segments were more frequent in patients than in controls.

Included in the TCR beta cDNA libraries were unique molecular identifiers. TCRdb reanalysed the PCR reads using MiXCR and keeps one entry per CDR3 protein. The table includes roughly 800,000 distinct CDR3 sequences, approximately 53% detected once. Their recognized antigens are unknown. Sequencing was performed on blood. The receptor set was obtained from a girl between 10 and 17 years old with multiple sclerosis.

The chain links TRBV5-1 to TRBJ2-1; 8 bases map to TRBD1. The length of the CDR3 is 19 residues. V was pared by 2 bases and J by 8 bases, with 21 bases of the junction left unmatched. CDR1 and CDR2 from the germline V gene are SGHRS and YFSETQ. This CDR3 reads CASSFLPGGAGKGVYEQFF. CDR3 DNA: TGCGCCAGCAGCTTTCTCCCAGGGGGCGCGGGTAAGGGCGTCTATGAGCAGTTCTTC. The full variable domain, completed using reference TRBV5-1 and TRBJ2-1, is KAGVTQTPRYLIKTRGQQVTLSCSPISGHRSVSWYQQTPGQGLQFLFEYFSETQRNKGNFPGRFSGRQFSNSRSEMNVSTLELGDSALYLCASSFLPGGAGKGVYEQFFGPGTRLTVL.

J is TRBJ2-1 and V is TRBV7-3, with 13 bases fitting TRBD2. Germline CDR1 and CDR2: SGHTA and FQGTGA. The V segment lost 0 bases and the J segment 10 bases; nucleotides outside the gene matches: 6. The CDR3 spans 16 residues. The chain's CDR3 is CASSLTQGLAGPEQFF. CDR3 nucleotides: TGTGCCAGCAGCTTAACGCAGGGACTAGCGGGACCCGAGCAGTTCTTC.

The chain combines TRBV5-1 with TRBJ2-5; 10 nucleotides align to TRBD2. The CDR3 loop spans 13 amino acids. Germline V gene data show CDR1 as SGHRS and CDR2 as YFSETQ. The V segment lost 6 bases and the J segment 11 bases; nucleotides outside the gene matches: 10. The DNA of the CDR3 is TGCGCCAGCACCCCTAGCGGGAGAAATGAGCAGTACTTC. It translates to CASTPSGRNEQYF.

This sequence joins TRBV3-1 and TRBJ2-1, with 7 bases aligning to TRBD2. Per the germline V gene, CDR1 is LGHDT and CDR2 is YNNKEL (reference sequence). V shed 4 bases and J 6 bases; nucleotides not matched to a gene: 9. CDR3 length: 15 residues. CDR3 nucleotide sequence: TGTGCCAGCAGCCCCGGGGGTAGCGGGTCCAATGAGCAGTTCTTC. As protein: CASSPGGSGSNEQFF.

The chain joins TRBV9 to TRBJ1-2, with TRBD1 matching over 7 bases. This CDR3 region has 14 residues. Germline assignment: CDR1 SGDLS and CDR2 YYNGEE. Trimming took 4 bases from V and 5 from J; bases not matched to a gene: 8. This CDR3 is CASSKGQVTYGYTF. Written as DNA, the CDR3 is TGTGCCAGCAGCAAAGGACAGGTCACATATGGCTACACCTTC. The whole variable domain, remainder taken from reference TRBV9 and TRBJ1-2, is DSGVTQTPKHLITATGQRVTLRCSPRSGDLSVYWYQQSLDQGLQFLIQYYNGEERAKGNILERFSAQQFPDLHSELNLSSLELGDSALYFCASSKGQVTYGYTFGSGTRLTVV.

This clonotype has only a few counts. The chain joins TRBV7-8 to TRBJ2-1; 14 positions agree with TRBD2. The ends lost 4 bases at V and 3 bases at J; junction bases unmatched: 20. CDR3 length: 22 residues. Germline-derived CDR1 and CDR2 are SGHVS and FQNEAQ. This CDR3 reads CASSSIQPGVGTSGSVYNEQFF. The CDR3 DNA is TGTGCCAGCAGCTCAATACAACCAGGGGTCGGGACTAGCGGGAGCGTCTACAATGAGCAGTTCTTC.

V is TRBV6-5 and J is TRBJ2-1; D gene uncertain. Trimming left V 8 bases short and J 7 bases short, with 18 bases between. This CDR3 spans 14 amino acids. CDR1 MNHEY and CDR2 SVGAGI come from the germline V gene. CDR3 coding DNA: TGTGCCAGCTCCCCCCGGCTAGTTCTGAATGAGCAGTTCTTC. Its protein is CASSPRLVLNEQFF.

The chain employs TRBV20-1 and TRBJ2-3, with 12 bases fitting TRBD2. The J segment lost 5 bases and the V segment lost 3 bases, leaving 15 bases of the junction unmatched. This CDR3 is built from 18 residues. Germline V lookup: CDR1 DFQATT, CDR2 SNEGSKA (reference sequence). CDR3 nucleotides: TGCAGTGCTAGTAGGAGGATTCTAGCGGGAGGGCGTGTAGATACGCAGTATTTT. Translating gives CSASRRILAGGRVDTQYF.

J is TRBJ2-3 and V is TRBV6-6, with a possible D match to TRBD1 (5 bases). CDR3 length: 12 residues. V shed 9 bases and J shed 5 bases, with 12 bases lying between them. Germline CDR1 MNHNY, CDR2 SVGAGI (reference sequence). Here the CDR3 DNA reads TGTGCCAGTTTCCCAGGGCGAGATACGCAGTATTTT. It encodes CASFPGRDTQYF.

The V call is TRBV5-1, the J call TRBJ1-2; D gene uncertain. The germline V gene encodes CDR1 SGHRS and CDR2 YFSETQ. CDR3 length equals 12 residues. Between the trimmed V and J ends, which lost 9 bases and 3 bases, there was a span of 12 bases. This chain's CDR3 is CATSDGYYGYTF. CDR3 sequence (DNA): TGCGCCACCTCCGACGGATACTATGGCTACACCTTC.

This clonotype has just a few counts. This chain links TRBV12-3 or TRBV12-4 with TRBJ1-2, with a weak D call TRBD1 (6 bases). The V and J ends lost 1 base and 6 bases respectively, with 18 bases between them. The CDR3 runs 16 residues. CDR3 loop: CASSLEGGRASDGYTF. The CDR3 coding sequence is TGTGCCAGCAGTTTAGAGGGGGGACGGGCTAGCGATGGCTACACCTTC.

The J gene is TRBJ2-1, the V gene TRBV9; 8 positions agree with TRBD2. Germline V gene sequence: CDR1 SGDLS, CDR2 YYNGEE. Trimming removed 3 bases from V and 0 bases from J; junction bases left unmatched: 2. The CDR3 contains 15 residues. CDR3 residues: CASSAAGVSYNEQFF. The CDR3 DNA sequence: TGTGCCAGCAGCGCAGCGGGGGTCTCCTACAATGAGCAGTTCTTC.

A single count supports this clonotype. CDR3 coding DNA: TGTGCCAGCAGTTTAGAGCAGGGCGGGCAGACCCAGTACTTC. Its protein is CASSLEQGGQTQYF. V is TRBV12-3 or TRBV12-4 and J is TRBJ2-7, with D possibly being TRBD1 or TRBD2 (5 bases each). The DNA end favors TRBJ2-5, so the J call may be wrong. The CDR3 has 14 amino acids.

This chain uses TRBV20-1 with TRBJ1-1; a possible D gene is TRBD1 (6 bases). CDR1 and CDR2 from the germline V gene are DFQATT and SNEGSKA (reference sequence). V was shortened by 3 bases and J by 0 bases, with 14 bases between the two germline ends. The CDR3 is 15 residues long. For the CDR3, the DNA is TGCAGTGCTAGTCCCCTGGACAGTATGAACACTGAAGCTTTCTTT. Encoded protein: CSASPLDSMNTEAFF.

CDR3 loop: CSARDTGILYEQYF. In DNA form, the CDR3 reads TGCAGTGCTAGAGATACAGGGATTCTCTACGAGCAGTACTTC. The chain recombines TRBV20-1 with TRBJ2-7; possible D gene TRBD1, 6 bases. V lost 0 bases and J 3 bases, leaving 12 bases between the germline ends. Germline V gene data show CDR1 as DFQATT and CDR2 as SNEGSKA (reference sequence). The CDR3 totals 14 residues.

In this sample, this clonotype turned up once. This chain links TRBV7-8 with TRBJ2-4; D might be TRBD1 or TRBD2, each matching 5 bases. CDR1 is SGHVS and CDR2 is FQNEAQ in the germline V gene. The ends were cut back, 3 bases at V and 9 bases at J, with 9 bases in the middle. This CDR3 spans 12 amino acids. The CDR3 DNA is TGTGCCAGCAGCTTCAGGGAGTCCATTCAGTACTTC. Translating gives CASSFRESIQYF.

The chain combines TRBV3-1 with TRBJ1-2; 9 positions agree with TRBD1. This CDR3 is built from 14 residues. V shed 4 bases, J shed 7 bases, and the junction held 7 bases outside the gene matches. Germline values: CDR1 LGHDT, CDR2 YNNKEL (reference sequence). The CDR3 here is CASSRRTGAVGYTF. In DNA form, the CDR3 reads TGTGCCAGCAGCCGAAGGACAGGGGCGGTTGGCTACACCTTC.

The table lists this clonotype with a few counts. CDR3 region: CSVEELQGTEAFF. The CDR3 DNA follows: TGCAGCGTTGAAGAGTTGCAGGGCACTGAAGCTTTCTTT. The chain has TRBV29-1 and TRBJ1-1; possible D gene TRBD1, 5 bases. The CDR3 sequence is 13 residues long. Germline V lookup: CDR1 SQVTM, CDR2 ANQGSEA. Between the trimmed V and J ends, which lost 0 bases and 4 bases, there was a span of 9 bases.

The chain recombines TRBV10-3 with TRBJ1-2; D is unclear. Germline-derived CDR1 and CDR2 are ENHRY and SYGVKD. CDR3 length: 13 residues. V was clipped by 10 bases and J by 1 base, with 13 bases between them. CDR3 protein: CATSTDINYGYTF. The CDR3 bases are TGTGCCACCTCGACGGATATTAACTATGGCTACACCTTC.

The chain carries TRBV5-1 and TRBJ2-3; tentatively, D is TRBD1 or TRBD2 (5 bases each). The germline V gene has CDR1 SGHRS and CDR2 YFSETQ. The length of the CDR3 is 16 residues. V was pared by 6 bases and J by 2 bases, with 19 bases between. The CDR3 DNA reads as TGCGCCAGCATTTCCACCGTTGGGGGATCCACAGATACGCAGTATTTT. It yields the protein CASISTVGGSTDTQYF. The full variable domain, its missing parts supplied by reference TRBV5-1 and TRBJ2-3, is KAGVTQTPRYLIKTRGQQVTLSCSPISGHRSVSWYQQTPGQGLQFLFEYFSETQRNKGNFPGRFSGRQFSNSRSEMNVSTLELGDSALYLCASISTVGGSTDTQYFGPGTRLTVL.

The chain links TRBV5-6 to TRBJ2-1, with 10 bases lining up with TRBD2. Germline CDR1 and CDR2: SGHDT and YYEEEE. This CDR3 contains 16 residues. After removal of 2 bases from V and 9 bases from J, the junction contained 11 bases not matched to a gene. CDR3 DNA: TGTGCCAGCAGCTTCGAAGCGGGGGGGATGATAGGTGAGCAGTTCTTC. This sequence encodes CASSFEAGGMIGEQFF.